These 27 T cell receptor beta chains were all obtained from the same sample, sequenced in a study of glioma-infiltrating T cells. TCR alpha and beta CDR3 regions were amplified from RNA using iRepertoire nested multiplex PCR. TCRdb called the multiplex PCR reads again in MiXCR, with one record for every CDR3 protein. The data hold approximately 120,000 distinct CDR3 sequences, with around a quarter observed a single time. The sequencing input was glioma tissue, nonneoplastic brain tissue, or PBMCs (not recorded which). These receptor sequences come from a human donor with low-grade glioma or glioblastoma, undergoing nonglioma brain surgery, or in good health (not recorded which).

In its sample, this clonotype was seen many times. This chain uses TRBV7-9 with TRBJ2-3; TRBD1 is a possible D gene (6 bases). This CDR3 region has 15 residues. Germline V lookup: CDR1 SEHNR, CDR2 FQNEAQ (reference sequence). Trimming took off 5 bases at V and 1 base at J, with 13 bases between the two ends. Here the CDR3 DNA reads TGTGCCAGCAGCCCGCAGGGGTTTGGCACAGATACGCAGTATTTT. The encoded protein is CASSPQGFGTDTQYF.

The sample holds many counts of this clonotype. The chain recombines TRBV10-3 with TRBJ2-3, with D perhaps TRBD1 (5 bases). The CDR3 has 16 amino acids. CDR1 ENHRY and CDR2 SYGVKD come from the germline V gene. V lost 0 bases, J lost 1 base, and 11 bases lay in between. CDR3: CAISESSPRGTDTQYF. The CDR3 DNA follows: TGTGCCATCAGTGAGTCTTCCCCCAGGGGCACAGATACGCAGTATTTT.

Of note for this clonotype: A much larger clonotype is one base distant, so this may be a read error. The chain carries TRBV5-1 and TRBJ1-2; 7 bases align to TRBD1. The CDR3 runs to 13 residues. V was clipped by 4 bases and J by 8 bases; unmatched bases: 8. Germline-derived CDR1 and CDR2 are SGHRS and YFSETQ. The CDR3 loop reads CASSEGQDAGYTF. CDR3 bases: TGCGCCAGCAGCGAAGGACAGGACGCGGGCTACACCTTC.

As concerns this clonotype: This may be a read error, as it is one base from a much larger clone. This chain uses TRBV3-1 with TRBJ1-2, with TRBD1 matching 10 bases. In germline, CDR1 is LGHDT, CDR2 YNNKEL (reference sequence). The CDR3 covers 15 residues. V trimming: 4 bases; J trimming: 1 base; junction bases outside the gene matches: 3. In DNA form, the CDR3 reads TGTGCCAGCAGCCTCAGGACAGGGGGTAACTATGGCTACACCTTC. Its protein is CASSLRTGGNYGYTF.

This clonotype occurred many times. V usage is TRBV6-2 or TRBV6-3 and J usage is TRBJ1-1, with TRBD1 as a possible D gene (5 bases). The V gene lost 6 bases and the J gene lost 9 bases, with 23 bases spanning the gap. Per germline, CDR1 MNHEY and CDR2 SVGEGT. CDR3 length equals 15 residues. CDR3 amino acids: CASSPQGRETSKAFF. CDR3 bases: TGTGCCAGCAGCCCGCAGGGCAGGGAGACCTCAAAAGCTTTCTTT.

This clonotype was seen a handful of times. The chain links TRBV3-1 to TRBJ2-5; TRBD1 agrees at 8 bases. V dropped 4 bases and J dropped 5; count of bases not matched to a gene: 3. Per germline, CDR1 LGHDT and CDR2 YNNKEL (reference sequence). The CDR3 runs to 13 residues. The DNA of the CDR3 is TGTGCCAGCAGCCCTCAGGGGGCCGAGACCCAGTACTTC. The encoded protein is CASSPQGAETQYF.

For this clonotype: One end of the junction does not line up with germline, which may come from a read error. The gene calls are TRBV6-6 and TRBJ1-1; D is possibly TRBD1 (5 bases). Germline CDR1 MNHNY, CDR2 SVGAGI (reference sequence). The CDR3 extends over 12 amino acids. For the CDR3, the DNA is TGTGCCATCAGTCGACAGACAGCTGAAGCTTCCTTT. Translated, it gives CAISRQTAEASF.

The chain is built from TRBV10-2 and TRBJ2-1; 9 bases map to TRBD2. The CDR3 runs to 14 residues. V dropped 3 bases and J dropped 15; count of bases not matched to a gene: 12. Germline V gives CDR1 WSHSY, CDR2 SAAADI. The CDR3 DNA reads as TGCGCCAGCAGTGACGACGGGCTAGCGGGGCCCCGGTTCTTC. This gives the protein CASSDDGLAGPRFF.

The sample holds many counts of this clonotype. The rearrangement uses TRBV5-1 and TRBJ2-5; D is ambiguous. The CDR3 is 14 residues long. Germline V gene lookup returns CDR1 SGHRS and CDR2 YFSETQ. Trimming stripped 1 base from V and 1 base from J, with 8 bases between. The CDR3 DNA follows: TGCGCCAGCAGCTTGCGGTCAGTCCAAGAGACCCAGTACTTC. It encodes CASSLRSVQETQYF.

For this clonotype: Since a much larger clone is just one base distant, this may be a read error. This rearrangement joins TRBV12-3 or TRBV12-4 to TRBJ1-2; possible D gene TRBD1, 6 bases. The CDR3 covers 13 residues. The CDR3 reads CASSEDRFYGYNF. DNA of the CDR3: TGTGCCAGCAGTGAGGACAGATTCTATGGCTACAACTTC.

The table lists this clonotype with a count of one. In DNA form, the CDR3 reads TGTGCCAGCTTGGGGGACCTGGCGCCTGAAGCTTTCTTT. Protein product: CASLGDLAPEAFF. The chain is built from TRBV12-3 or TRBV12-4 and TRBJ1-1; the D gene is possibly TRBD1 (5 bases). This CDR3 has 13 amino acids. Trimming removed 8 bases from V and 6 bases from J, with 16 bases in between.

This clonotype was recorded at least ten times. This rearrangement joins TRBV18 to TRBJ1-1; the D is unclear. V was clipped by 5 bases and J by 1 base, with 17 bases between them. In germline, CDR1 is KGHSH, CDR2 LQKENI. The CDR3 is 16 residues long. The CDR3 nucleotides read TGTGCCAGCTCATCAGAGCAGTGGCAACAGAACACTGAAGCTTTCTTT. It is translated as CASSSEQWQQNTEAFF.

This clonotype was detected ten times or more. CDR3: CAIKGQSTDTQYF. In DNA, the CDR3 is TGTGCCATCAAAGGGCAGAGCACAGATACGCAGTATTTT. The gene calls are TRBV10-3 and TRBJ2-3; D not resolved. Between the trimmed V and J ends, which lost 7 bases and 0 bases, there was a span of 8 bases. The CDR3 contains 13 residues. Looked up from germline, CDR1 is ENHRY and CDR2 is SYGVKD.

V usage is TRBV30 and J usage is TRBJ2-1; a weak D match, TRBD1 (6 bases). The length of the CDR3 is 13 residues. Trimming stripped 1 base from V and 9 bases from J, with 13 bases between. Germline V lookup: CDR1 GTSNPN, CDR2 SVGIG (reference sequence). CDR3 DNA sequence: TGTGCCTGGAGTGGGACGAGCAGGGGTGAGCAGTTCTTC. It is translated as CAWSGTSRGEQFF.

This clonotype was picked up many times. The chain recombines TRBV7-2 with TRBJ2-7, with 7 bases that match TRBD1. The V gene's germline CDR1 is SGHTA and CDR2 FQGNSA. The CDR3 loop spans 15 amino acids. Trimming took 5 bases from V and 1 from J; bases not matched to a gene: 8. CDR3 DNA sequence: TGTGCCAGCAGCGCTCGAGGGGGCTATTCCTACGAGCAGTACTTC. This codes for CASSARGGYSYEQYF.

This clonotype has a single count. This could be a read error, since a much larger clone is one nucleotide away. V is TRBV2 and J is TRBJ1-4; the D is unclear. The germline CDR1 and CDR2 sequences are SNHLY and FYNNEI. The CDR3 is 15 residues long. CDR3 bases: TGTGCCAGCAGGTCACCCCGGGTGGCAAAGGAAAAACGGTTTTTT. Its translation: CASRSPRVAKEKRFF.

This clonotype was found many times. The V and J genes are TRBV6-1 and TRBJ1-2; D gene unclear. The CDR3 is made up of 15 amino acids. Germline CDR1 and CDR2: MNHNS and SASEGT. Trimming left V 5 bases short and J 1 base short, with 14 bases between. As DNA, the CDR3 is TGTGCCAGCAGTCAAGGGAACAGCATTAACTATGGCTACACCTTC. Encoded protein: CASSQGNSINYGYTF.

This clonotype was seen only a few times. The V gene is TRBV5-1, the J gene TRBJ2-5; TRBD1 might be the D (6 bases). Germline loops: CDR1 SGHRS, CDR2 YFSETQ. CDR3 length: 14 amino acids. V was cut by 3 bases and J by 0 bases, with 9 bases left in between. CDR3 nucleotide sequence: TGCGCCAGCAGCTCCCAGGGGAACCAAGAGACCCAGTACTTC. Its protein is CASSSQGNQETQYF.

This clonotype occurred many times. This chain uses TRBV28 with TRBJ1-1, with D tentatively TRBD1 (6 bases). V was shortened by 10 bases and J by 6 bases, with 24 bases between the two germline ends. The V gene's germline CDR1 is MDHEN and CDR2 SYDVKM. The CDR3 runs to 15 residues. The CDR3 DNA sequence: TGTGCCACCCAGTTTACGACAGGCTCAATGGCTGAAGCTTTCTTT. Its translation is CATQFTTGSMAEAFF.

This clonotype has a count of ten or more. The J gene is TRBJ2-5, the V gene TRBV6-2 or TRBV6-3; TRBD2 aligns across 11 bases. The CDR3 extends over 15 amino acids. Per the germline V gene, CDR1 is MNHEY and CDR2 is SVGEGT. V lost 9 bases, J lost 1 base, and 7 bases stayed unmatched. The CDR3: CASRLAGGPQETQYF. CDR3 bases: TGTGCCAGTAGGCTAGCGGGAGGCCCCCAAGAGACCCAGTACTTC.

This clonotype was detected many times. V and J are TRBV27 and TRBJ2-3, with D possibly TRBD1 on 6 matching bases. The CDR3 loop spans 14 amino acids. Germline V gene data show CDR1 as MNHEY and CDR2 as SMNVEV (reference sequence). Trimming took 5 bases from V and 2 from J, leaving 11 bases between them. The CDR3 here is CASSPRGYTDTQYF. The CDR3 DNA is TGTGCCAGCAGTCCCAGGGGCTACACAGATACGCAGTATTTT.

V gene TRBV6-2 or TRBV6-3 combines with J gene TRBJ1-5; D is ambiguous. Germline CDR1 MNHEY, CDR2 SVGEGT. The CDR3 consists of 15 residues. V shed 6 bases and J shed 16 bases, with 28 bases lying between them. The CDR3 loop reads CASSLLRYSNQQHHF. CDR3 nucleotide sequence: TGTGCCAGCAGCTTGCTTAGGTATAGCAATCAGCAACATCATTTT.

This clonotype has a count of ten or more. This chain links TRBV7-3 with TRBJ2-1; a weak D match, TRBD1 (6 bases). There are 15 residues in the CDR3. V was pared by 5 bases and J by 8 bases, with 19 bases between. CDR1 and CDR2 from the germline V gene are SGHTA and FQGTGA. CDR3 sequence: CASSLQGFTLDEQFF. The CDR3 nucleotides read TGTGCCAGCAGCCTCCAGGGGTTCACTTTGGATGAGCAGTTCTTC.

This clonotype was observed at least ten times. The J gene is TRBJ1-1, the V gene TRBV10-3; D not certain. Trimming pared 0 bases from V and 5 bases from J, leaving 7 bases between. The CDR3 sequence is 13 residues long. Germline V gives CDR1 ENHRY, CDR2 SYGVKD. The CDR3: CAISESGRTEAFF. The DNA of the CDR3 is TGTGCCATCAGTGAGTCGGGAAGGACTGAAGCTTTCTTT.

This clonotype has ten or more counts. CDR3 DNA: TGTGCCAGCAGCCTTGGGGGAGGCCCCCAGTACTTC. Its protein product is CASSLGGGPQYF. The rearrangement links TRBV7-3 to TRBJ2-5, with D perhaps matching TRBD2 (6 bases). The V gene's germline CDR1 is SGHTA and CDR2 FQGTGA. This CDR3 has 12 residues. The V end lost 5 bases, the J end lost 9 bases, and 13 bases lay between the germline ends.

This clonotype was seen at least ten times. The CDR3 DNA reads as TGTGCCAGCAGTGAAAACACCCGATATAGCAATCAGCCCCAGCATTTT. Its translation: CASSENTRYSNQPQHF. The chain has TRBV2 and TRBJ1-5; D gene ambiguous. The CDR3 is 16 amino acids. The V gene's germline CDR1 is SNHLY and CDR2 FYNNEI. Trimming cost V 2 bases and J 0 bases, with 11 bases left between them.

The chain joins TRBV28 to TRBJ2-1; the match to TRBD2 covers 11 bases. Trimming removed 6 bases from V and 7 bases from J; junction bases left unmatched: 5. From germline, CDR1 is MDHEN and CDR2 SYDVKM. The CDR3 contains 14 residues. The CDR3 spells CASSLLAGANEQFF. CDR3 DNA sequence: TGTGCCAGCAGCCTACTAGCGGGAGCTAATGAGCAGTTCTTC.